This T cell receptor beta chain originates from a study of T cell changes during pregnancy in multiple sclerosis. This clone was seen once. Trimming at V came to 5 bases and at J to 12 bases, leaving 7 bases not matched to a gene. Germline V lookup: CDR1 SGHDT, CDR2 YYEEEE. CDR3 length: 12 residues. Assay used: immunoSEQ multiplex PCR; TCRdb lists only in-frame clones, some missing. The data hold tens of thousands of clones, with about 92% observed a single time. The source material was peripheral blood, sampled in the second trimester of pregnancy. The rearrangement links TRBV5-6 to TRBJ2-1, with 8 bases identical to TRBD2. The receptor's source is a female donor in good health, enrolled as a control in a pregnancy study. In nucleotides, the CDR3 is TGTGCCAGCAGTGGTAGCGGGGATGGGCAGTTCTTC. Translating it yields CASSGSGDGQFF.